This T cell receptor beta chain was recovered during a study of T cells in narcolepsy. Findings of the study overall: Autoreactive clonotypes reportedly recurred in blood of same and different patients, not controls.

Assay: immunoSEQ multiplex PCR; the TCRdb copy retains only in-frame clones and omits some. The table shows roughly 30,000 clones, with around 79% occurring only once. As for this clone: The antigen is not known.

The sample taken for sequencing was memory (CD45RA-) CD4+ T cells from blood. The TCR comes from a human donor in good health.

CDR3: CSVRDRDGQPQHF. The CDR3 nucleotides read TGCAGCGTTCGGGACAGGGATGGGCAGCCCCAGCATTTT. V and J are TRBV29-1 and TRBJ1-5; 9 bases are a match to TRBD1. The length of the CDR3 is 13 residues. Germline V lookup: CDR1 SQVTM, CDR2 ANQGSEA. V trimming: 5 bases; J trimming: 7 bases; junction bases outside the gene matches: 6.